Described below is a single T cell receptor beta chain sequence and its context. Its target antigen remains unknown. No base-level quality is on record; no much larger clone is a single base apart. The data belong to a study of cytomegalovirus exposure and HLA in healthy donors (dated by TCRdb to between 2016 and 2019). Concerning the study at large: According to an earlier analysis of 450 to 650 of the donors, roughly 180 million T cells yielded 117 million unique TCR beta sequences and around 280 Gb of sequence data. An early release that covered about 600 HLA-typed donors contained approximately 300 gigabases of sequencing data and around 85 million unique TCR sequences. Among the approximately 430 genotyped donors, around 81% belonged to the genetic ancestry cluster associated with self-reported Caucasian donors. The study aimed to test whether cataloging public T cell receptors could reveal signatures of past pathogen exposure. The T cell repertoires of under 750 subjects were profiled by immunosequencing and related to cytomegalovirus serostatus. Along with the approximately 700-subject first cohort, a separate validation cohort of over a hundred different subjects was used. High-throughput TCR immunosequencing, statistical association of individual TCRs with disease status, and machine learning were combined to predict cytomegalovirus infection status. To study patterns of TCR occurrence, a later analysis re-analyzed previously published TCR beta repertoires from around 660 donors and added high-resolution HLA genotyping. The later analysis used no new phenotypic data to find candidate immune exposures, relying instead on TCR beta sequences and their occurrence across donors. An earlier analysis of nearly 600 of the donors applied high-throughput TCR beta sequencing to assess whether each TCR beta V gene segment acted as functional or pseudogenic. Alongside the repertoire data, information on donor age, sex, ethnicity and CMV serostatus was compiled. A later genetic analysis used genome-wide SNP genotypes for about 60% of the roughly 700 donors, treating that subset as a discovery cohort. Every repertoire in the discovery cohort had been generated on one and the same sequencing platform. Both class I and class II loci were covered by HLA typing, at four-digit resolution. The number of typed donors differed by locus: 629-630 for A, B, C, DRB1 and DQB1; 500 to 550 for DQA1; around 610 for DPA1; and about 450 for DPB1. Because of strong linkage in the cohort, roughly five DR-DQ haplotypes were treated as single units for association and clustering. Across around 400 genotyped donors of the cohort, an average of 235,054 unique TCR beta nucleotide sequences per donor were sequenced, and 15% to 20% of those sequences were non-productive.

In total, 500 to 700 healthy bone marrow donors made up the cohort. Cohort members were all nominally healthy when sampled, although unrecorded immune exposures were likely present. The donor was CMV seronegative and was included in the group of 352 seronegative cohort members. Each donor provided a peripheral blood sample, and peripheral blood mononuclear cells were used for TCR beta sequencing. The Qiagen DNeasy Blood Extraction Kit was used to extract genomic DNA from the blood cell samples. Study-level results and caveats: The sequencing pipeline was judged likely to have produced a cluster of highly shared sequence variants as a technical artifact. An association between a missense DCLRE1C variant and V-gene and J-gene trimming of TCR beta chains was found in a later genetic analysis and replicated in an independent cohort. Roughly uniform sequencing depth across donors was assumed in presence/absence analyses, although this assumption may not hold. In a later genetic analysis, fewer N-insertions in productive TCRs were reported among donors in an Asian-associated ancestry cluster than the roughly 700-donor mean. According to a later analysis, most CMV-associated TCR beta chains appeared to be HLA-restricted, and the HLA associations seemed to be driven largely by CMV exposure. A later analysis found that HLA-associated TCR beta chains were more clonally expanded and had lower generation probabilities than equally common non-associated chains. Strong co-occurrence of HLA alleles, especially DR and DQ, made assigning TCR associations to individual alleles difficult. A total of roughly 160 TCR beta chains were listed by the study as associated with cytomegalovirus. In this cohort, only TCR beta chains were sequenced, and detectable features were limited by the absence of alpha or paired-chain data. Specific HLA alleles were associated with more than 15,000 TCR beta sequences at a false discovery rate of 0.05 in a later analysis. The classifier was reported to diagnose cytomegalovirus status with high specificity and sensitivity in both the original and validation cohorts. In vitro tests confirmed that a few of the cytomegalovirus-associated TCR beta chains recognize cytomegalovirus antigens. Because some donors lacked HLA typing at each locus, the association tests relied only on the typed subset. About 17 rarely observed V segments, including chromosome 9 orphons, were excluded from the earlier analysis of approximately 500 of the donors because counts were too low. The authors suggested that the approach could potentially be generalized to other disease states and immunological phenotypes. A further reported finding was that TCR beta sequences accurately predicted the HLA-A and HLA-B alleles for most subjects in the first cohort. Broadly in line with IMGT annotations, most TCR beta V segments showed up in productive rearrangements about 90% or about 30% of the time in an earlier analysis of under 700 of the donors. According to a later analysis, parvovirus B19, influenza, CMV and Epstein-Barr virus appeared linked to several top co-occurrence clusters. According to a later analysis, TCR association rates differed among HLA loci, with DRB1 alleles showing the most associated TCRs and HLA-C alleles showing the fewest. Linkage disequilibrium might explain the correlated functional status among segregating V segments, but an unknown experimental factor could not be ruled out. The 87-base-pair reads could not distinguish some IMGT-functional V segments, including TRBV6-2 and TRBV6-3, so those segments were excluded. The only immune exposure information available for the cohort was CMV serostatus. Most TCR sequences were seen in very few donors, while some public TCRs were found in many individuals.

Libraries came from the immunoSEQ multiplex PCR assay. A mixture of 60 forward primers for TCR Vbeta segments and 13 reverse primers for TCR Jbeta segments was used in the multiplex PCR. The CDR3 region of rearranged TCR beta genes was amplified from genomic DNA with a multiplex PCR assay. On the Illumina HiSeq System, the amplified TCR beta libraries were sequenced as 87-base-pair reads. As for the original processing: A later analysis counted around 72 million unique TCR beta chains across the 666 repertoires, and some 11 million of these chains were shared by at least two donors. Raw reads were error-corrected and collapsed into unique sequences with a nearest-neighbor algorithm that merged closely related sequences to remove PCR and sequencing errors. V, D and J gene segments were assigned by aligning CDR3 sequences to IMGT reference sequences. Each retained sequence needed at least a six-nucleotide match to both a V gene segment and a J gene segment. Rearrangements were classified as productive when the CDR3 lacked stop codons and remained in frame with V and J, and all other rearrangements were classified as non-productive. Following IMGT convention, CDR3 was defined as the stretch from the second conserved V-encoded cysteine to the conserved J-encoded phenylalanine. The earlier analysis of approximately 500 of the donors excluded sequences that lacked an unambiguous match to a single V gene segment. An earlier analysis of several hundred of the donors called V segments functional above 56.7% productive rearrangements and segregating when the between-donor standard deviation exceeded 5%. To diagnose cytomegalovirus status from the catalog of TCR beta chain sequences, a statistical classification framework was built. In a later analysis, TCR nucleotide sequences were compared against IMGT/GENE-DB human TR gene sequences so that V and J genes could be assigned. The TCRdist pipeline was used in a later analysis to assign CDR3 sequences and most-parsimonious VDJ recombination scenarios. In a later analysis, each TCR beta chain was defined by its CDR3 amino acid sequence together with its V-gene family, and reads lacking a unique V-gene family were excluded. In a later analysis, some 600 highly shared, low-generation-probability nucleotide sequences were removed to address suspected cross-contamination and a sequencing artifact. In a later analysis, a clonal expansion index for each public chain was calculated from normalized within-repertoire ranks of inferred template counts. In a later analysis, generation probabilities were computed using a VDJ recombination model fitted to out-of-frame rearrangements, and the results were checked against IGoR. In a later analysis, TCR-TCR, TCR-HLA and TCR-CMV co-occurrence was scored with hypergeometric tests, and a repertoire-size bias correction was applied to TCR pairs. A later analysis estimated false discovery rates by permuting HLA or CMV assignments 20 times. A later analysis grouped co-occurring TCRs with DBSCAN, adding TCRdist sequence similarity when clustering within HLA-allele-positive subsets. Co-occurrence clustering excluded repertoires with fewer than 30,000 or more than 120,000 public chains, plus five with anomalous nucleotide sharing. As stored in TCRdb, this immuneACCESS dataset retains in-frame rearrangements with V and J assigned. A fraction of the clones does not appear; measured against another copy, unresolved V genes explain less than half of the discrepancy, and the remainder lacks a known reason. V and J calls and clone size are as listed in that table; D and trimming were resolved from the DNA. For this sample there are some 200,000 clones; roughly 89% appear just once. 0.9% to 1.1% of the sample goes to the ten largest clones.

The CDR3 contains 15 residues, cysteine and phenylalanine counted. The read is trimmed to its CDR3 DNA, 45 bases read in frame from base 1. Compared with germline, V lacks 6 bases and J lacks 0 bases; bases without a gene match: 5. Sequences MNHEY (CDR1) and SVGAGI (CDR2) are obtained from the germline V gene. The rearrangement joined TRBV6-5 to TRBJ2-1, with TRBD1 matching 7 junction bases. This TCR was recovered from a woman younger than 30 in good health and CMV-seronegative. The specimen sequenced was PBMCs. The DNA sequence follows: TGTGCCAGCAGCATGGGACAGAGCTCCTACAATGAGCAGTTCTTC. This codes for CASSMGQSSYNEQFF.